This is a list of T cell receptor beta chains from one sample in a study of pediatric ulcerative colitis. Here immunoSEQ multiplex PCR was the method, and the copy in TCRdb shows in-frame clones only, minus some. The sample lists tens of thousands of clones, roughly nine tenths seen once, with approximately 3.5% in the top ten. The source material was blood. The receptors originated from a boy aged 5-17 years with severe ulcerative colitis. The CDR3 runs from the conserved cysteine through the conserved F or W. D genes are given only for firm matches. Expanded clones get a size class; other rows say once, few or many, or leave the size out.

TGTGCCAGCTCTGGGAATATGAACACTGAAGCTTTCTTT,CASSGNMNTEAFF,NA,NA,TRBV18,TRBJ1-1
TGTGCCAGCAGCCTCCTGGTGGCAGGAGGGGTCTTGGCTGGAAACACCATATATTTT,CASSLLVAGGVLAGNTIYF,NA,NA,TRBV7-9,TRBJ1-3
TGTGCCAGCAACTCGCTGGGCAGCCTTGAGCAGTTCTTC,CASNSLGSLEQFF,NA,NA,TRBV7-6,TRBJ2-1
TGTGCCTGGAGCGGCAGCCTCCCTACGGAGACCCAGTACTTC,CAWSGSLPTETQYF,NA,NA,TRBV30,TRBJ2-5
TGTGCCAGCAGCTTAAGGGTCACGGGGGTTACTGAAGCTTTCTTT,CASSLRVTGVTEAFF,NA,NA,TRBV7-9,TRBJ1-1
TGCAGCGTTGAAGATGCGGACACGGGTAGAAATGAGCAGTTCTTC,CSVEDADTGRNEQFF,NA,NA,TRBV29-1,TRBJ2-1
TGTGCCAGTAGTCCTCGACCGGGACAGGGTTGGTCGCGGAACACTGAAGCTTTCTTT,CASSPRPGQGWSRNTEAFF,once,TRBD1,TRBV19,TRBJ1-1
TGCGCCAGCAGCCAAGATCACTTCTCACTATACGGTGAGCAGTTCTTC,CASSQDHFSLYGEQFF,NA,NA,TRBV4-1,TRBJ2-1
TGTGCCTGGAGTAGCGGGAGGGCCTACGAGCAGTACTTC,CAWSSGRAYEQYF,NA,TRBD2,TRBV30,TRBJ2-7
TGTGCCAGCAAACCGACAGGGGGTAATGAGCAGTTCTTC,CASKPTGGNEQFF,NA,TRBD1,TRBV27,TRBJ2-1
TGTGCCAGCAGCCCTACAGGGCTGACTGGAAACACCATATATTTT,CASSPTGLTGNTIYF,NA,NA,TRBV9,TRBJ1-3
TGTGCCAGCAGCCGGATCGACGGGACAGGCATAACTAATGAAAAACTGTTTTTT,CASSRIDGTGITNEKLFF,NA,TRBD1,TRBV5-4,TRBJ1-4
TGCAGTGCTAGAGAGGAATCCCGGGATGTTTTT,CSAREESRDVF,NA,NA,TRBV20-1,TRBJ1-4
TGCAGCGTGCAACAGGGAACTAATGAAAAACTGTTTTTT,CSVQQGTNEKLFF,NA,NA,TRBV29-1,TRBJ1-4
TGCGCCAGCCGGGGTGGGATGAACACTGAAGCTTTCTTT,CASRGGMNTEAFF,NA,NA,TRBV10-2,TRBJ1-1
TGCAGCGTTGCGGAGGCTAGCGGGAGCCCCCAGGGGCTCGAGCAGTACTTC,CSVAEASGSPQGLEQYF,NA,TRBD2,TRBV29-1,TRBJ2-7
TGTGCCATCAGTGACCGGCGGACTAATGAAGCTTTCTTT,CAISDRRTNEAFF,NA,NA,TRBV10-3,TRBJ1-1
TGCGCCAGCAGCTTGGCCTCAACCCTCAGGGATGAGCAGTTCTTC,CASSLASTLRDEQFF,NA,NA,TRBV5-1,TRBJ2-1
TGTGCCAGCAGCCCTAACCCCGCGACTAGCGGGAGCACAGATACGCAGTATTTT,CASSPNPATSGSTDTQYF,NA,TRBD2,TRBV7-3,TRBJ2-3
TGTGCCAGCAGTGAAGGTGGCGGTGGGCAGTACTTC,CASSEGGGGQYF,once,NA,TRBV25-1,TRBJ2-7
TGTGCCAGCAGCTACTTAGCTGCGGGAGGGTTACAAGAGACCCAGTACTTC,CASSYLAAGGLQETQYF,NA,TRBD2,TRBV7-8,TRBJ2-5
TGTGCCAGCAGCTTTTGGACAGGGGCGGCCCGGGGCTACACCTTC,CASSFWTGAARGYTF,NA,TRBD1,TRBV7-9,TRBJ1-2
TGTGCCAGCAGTCCCATCCTGGGGGCTACCTACGAGCAGTACTTC,CASSPILGATYEQYF,NA,NA,TRBV27,TRBJ2-7